These 26 T cell receptor beta chains were all obtained from the same sample, sequenced in a study of shared clonotypes between healthy human individuals. TCRdb keeps only in-frame clones here, not all; method: immunoSEQ multiplex PCR. Of 2 million to 3 million clones listed, 93% are singletons. Source material: naive CD4+ T cells from PBMCs. Subset indicated: CD45RA+ positively selected. These receptor sequences come from a man between 18 and 29 years old in good health. Some clones in this sample may be carry-over from other donors' samples.

The J gene is TRBJ1-3, the V gene TRBV10-3; no reliable D call. V was shortened by 4 bases and J by 2 bases, with 9 bases between the two germline ends. This CDR3 is built from 14 residues. Germline CDR1 ENHRY, CDR2 SYGVKD. CDR3 sequence reads: CAISGSVPGNTIYF. CDR3 nucleotide sequence: TGTGCCATCAGTGGAAGTGTCCCTGGAAACACCATATATTTT.

In regard to this clone: The sample contains more than one DNA sequence encoding this CDR3. The J gene is TRBJ2-7, the V gene TRBV7-2; D is possibly TRBD2 (5 bases). Germline V gene lookup returns CDR1 SGHTA and CDR2 FQGNSA. The CDR3 loop spans 14 amino acids. V gave up 5 bases and J gave up 0 bases, with 11 bases separating them. The CDR3 protein is CASSPRGSSYEQYF. For the CDR3, the DNA is TGTGCCAGCAGCCCCAGAGGGAGCTCCTACGAGCAGTACTTC.

J is TRBJ2-1 and V is TRBV27; no definite D call. The ends were cut back, 5 bases at V and 0 bases at J, with 14 bases in the middle. Germline V CDR1 and CDR2: MNHEY, SMNVEV (reference sequence). The CDR3 loop spans 16 amino acids. The CDR3 DNA reads as TGTGCCAGCAGTACTACCTTTCTAAGCTCCTACAATGAGCAGTTCTTC. Translated, it gives CASSTTFLSSYNEQFF.

This chain connects TRBV28 to TRBJ2-1; 9 bases are a match to TRBD2. The CDR3 runs 17 residues. The ends lost 3 bases at V and 8 bases at J; junction bases unmatched: 14. Germline CDR1 is MDHEN and CDR2 is SYDVKM. As DNA, the CDR3 is TGTGCCAGCAGTTTGGGGCGTGCGGGAGGGCCGCTGGATGAGCAGTTCTTC. This translates into CASSLGRAGGPLDEQFF.

The rearrangement joins TRBV2 to TRBJ1-5, with a possible D match to TRBD1 (6 bases). Germline CDR1 SNHLY, CDR2 FYNNEI. The CDR3 is 14 residues long. V lost 5 bases, J lost 5 bases, and 13 bases lay in between. The CDR3 sequence: CASSSGTPHQPQHF. Written as DNA, the CDR3 is TGTGCCAGCAGTTCCGGGACACCCCATCAGCCCCAGCATTTT.

This clone appeared once. The same CDR3 arises from other DNA sequences in this sample as well. The chain recombines TRBV5-4 with TRBJ2-1; maybe TRBD1 (5 bases). Germline V gene sequence: CDR1 SGHNT, CDR2 YYREEE (reference sequence). CDR3 length: 15 amino acids. V gave up 2 bases and J gave up 1 base, with 10 bases separating them. The CDR3 loop is CASSFGQGSYNEQFF. The CDR3 DNA reads as TGTGCCAGCAGCTTTGGGCAGGGATCCTACAATGAGCAGTTCTTC. Full variable domain (rest looked up from reference TRBV5-4 and TRBJ2-1): ETGVTQSPTHLIKTRGQQVTLRCSSQSGHNTVSWYQQALGQGPQFIFQYYREEENGRGNFPPRFSGLQFPNYSSELNVNALELDDSALYLCASSFGQGSYNEQFFGPGTRLTVL.

This clone occurred once. This rearrangement joins TRBV5-1 to TRBJ2-5, with 8 bases identical to TRBD2. V was pared by 3 bases and J by 4 bases, with 11 bases of the junction left unmatched. The CDR3 consists of 16 residues. Germline V CDR1 and CDR2: SGHRS, YFSETQ. CDR3 in amino acids: CASSYTRLAGVETQYF. CDR3 DNA sequence: TGCGCCAGCAGCTATACCCGGCTAGCGGGCGTAGAGACCCAGTACTTC.

The rearrangement joins TRBV11-3 to TRBJ2-2; D unclear. Germline V CDR1 and CDR2: SGHNT, YENEEA. The CDR3 spans 10 residues. V lost 8 bases and J 6 bases, leaving 4 bases between the germline ends. CDR3 nucleotide sequence: TGTGCCAGCGAGCCCGGGGAGCTGTTTTTT. Translating it yields CASEPGELFF.

The chain carries TRBV5-4 and TRBJ1-1; D call uncertain. CDR1 and CDR2 (germline): SGHNT, YYREEE (reference sequence). Trimming stripped 0 bases from V and 1 base from J, with 7 bases between. The CDR3 covers 14 residues. The CDR3 DNA reads TGTGCCAGCAGCTTGGGCCGGCGGAACACTGAAGCTTTCTTT. Translated: CASSLGRRNTEAFF.

The V gene is TRBV6-1, the J gene TRBJ2-3, with TRBD1 as a possible D gene (6 bases). The CDR3 is 15 amino acids. The germline CDR1 and CDR2 sequences are MNHNS and SASEGT. V was pared by 1 base and J by 1 base, with 9 bases between. CDR3 loop: CASSEVWGRTDTQYF. CDR3 DNA sequence: TGTGCCAGCAGTGAAGTCTGGGGGCGCACAGATACGCAGTATTTT.

This clone showed up just a few times. The rearrangement uses TRBV28 and TRBJ1-2; TRBD1 matches at 7 bases. The CDR3 consists of 14 residues. Germline-derived CDR1 and CDR2 are MDHEN and SYDVKM. The ends lost 1 base at V and 10 bases at J; junction bases unmatched: 9. In DNA, the CDR3 is TGTGCCAGCAGTTTATCCCAGGGGGGGCAAACCTACACCTTC. This gives the protein CASSLSQGGQTYTF.

The chain employs TRBV2 and TRBJ1-5; 9 positions match TRBD1. CDR3 length: 15 residues. The V and J ends lost 2 bases and 7 bases, in that order; junction bases with no gene match: 6. Germline CDR1 is SNHLY and CDR2 is FYNNEI. The chain's CDR3 is CASSEWAGQGQPQHF. The CDR3, as DNA: TGTGCCAGCAGTGAATGGGCGGGACAGGGCCAGCCCCAGCATTTT.

V is TRBV9 and J is TRBJ2-1, with D tentatively TRBD1 or TRBD2 (5 bases each). This CDR3 contains 15 residues. Per germline, CDR1 SGDLS and CDR2 YYNGEE. V was cut by 2 bases and J by 4 bases, with 13 bases left in between. CDR3 sequence reads: CASSVRGDHYNEQFF. DNA of the CDR3: TGTGCCAGCAGCGTCAGAGGGGATCATTACAATGAGCAGTTCTTC.

J is TRBJ1-2 and V is TRBV7-2; TRBD1 agrees at 11 bases. Germline V gives CDR1 SGHTA, CDR2 FQGNSA. This CDR3 has 18 residues. V shed 5 bases and J 2 bases; nucleotides not matched to a gene: 13. CDR3 amino acids: CASSPITGTGGRNYGYTF. The CDR3 bases are TGTGCCAGCAGCCCGATAACCGGGACAGGGGGAAGAAACTATGGCTACACCTTC.

Here the CDR3 reads CASSPNRGLGGTEAFF. DNA for the CDR3: TGTGCCAGCAGCCCGAACAGGGGGCTGGGGGGCACTGAAGCTTTCTTT. The chain uses TRBV7-3 and TRBJ1-1; 9 nucleotides agree with TRBD1. The CDR3 is made up of 16 amino acids. V dropped 5 bases and J dropped 4; count of bases not matched to a gene: 11. The germline CDR1 and CDR2 sequences are SGHTA and FQGTGA. The full variable domain, its missing parts supplied by reference TRBV7-3 and TRBJ1-1, is GAGVSQTPSNKVTEKGKYVELRCDPISGHTALYWYRQSLGQGPEFLIYFQGTGAADDSGLPNDRFFAVRPEGSVSTLKIQRTERGDSAVYLCASSPNRGLGGTEAFFGQGTRLTVV.

This chain connects TRBV5-1 to TRBJ1-2; the match to TRBD1 covers 9 bases. Trimming cost V 4 bases and J 4 bases; bases outside gene matches: 5. CDR3 length: 14 amino acids. Germline loops: CDR1 SGHRS, CDR2 YFSETQ. DNA of the CDR3: TGCGCCAGCAGCCGGACAGGGGAGCCCTATGGCTACACCTTC. Protein: CASSRTGEPYGYTF.

This clone was observed a handful of times. The J gene is TRBJ1-1, the V gene TRBV7-9, with D uncertain. This CDR3 comprises 12 residues. The germline V gene has CDR1 SEHNR and CDR2 FQNEAQ (reference sequence). V dropped 3 bases and J dropped 6 bases, with 8 bases sitting between them. For the CDR3, the DNA is TGTGCCAGCAGCTTTGTAGGGTCTGAAGCTTTCTTT. This sequence encodes CASSFVGSEAFF.

This chain links TRBV14 with TRBJ2-7, with TRBD2 as a possible D gene (6 bases). In germline, CDR1 is SGHDN, CDR2 FVKESK. Trimming pared 4 bases from V and 7 bases from J, leaving 26 bases between. This CDR3 spans 17 amino acids. Here the CDR3 DNA reads TGTGCCAGCAGCCCACGTCGAACGGTTTCCACTCGGGGGGAGCAGTACTTC. This sequence encodes CASSPRRTVSTRGEQYF.

This sequence joins TRBV10-3 and TRBJ1-1, with a weak D call TRBD1 (6 bases). This CDR3 has 15 residues. Trimming cost V 4 bases and J 0 bases, with 12 bases left between them. Germline V lookup: CDR1 ENHRY, CDR2 SYGVKD. The CDR3 nucleotides read TGTGCCATCAGTGGTGGGCAGGGGCTGAACACTGAAGCTTTCTTT. This sequence encodes CAISGGQGLNTEAFF.

The chain recombines TRBV11-1 with TRBJ1-4; D is ambiguous. Germline CDR1 is SGHAT and CDR2 is FQDESV (reference sequence). Trimming pared 5 bases from V and 8 bases from J, leaving 12 bases between. This CDR3 contains 13 residues. The CDR3 reads CASSPRVGEKLFF. CDR3 bases: TGTGCCAGCAGCCCCAGAGTGGGAGAAAAACTGTTTTTT.

The chain employs TRBV7-2 and TRBJ1-2; the D is unclear. The CDR3 is made up of 13 amino acids. The ends were cut back, 1 base at V and 4 bases at J, with 7 bases in the middle. Per the germline V gene, CDR1 is SGHTA and CDR2 is FQGNSA. The CDR3 loop is CASSLDRVYGYTF. CDR3 bases: TGTGCCAGCAGCTTAGACCGCGTCTATGGCTACACCTTC.

The chain is built from TRBV2 and TRBJ1-6; D call uncertain. The CDR3 has 14 amino acids. The germline gives CDR1 SNHLY, CDR2 FYNNEI. Trimming removed 5 bases at V and 5 bases at J, with 10 bases between. CDR3 nucleotide sequence: TGTGCCAGCAGTCCCCCGCGCGATAATTCACCCCTCCACTTT. It is translated as CASSPPRDNSPLHF.

The chain recombines TRBV11-2 with TRBJ2-1, with D tentatively TRBD2 (6 bases). The CDR3 is made up of 13 amino acids. Per germline, CDR1 SGHAT and CDR2 FQNNGV. V shed 1 base and J shed 8 bases, with 9 bases lying between them. This CDR3 reads CASSLAGVDEQFF. The CDR3 DNA is TGTGCCAGCAGCTTAGCGGGGGTCGATGAGCAGTTCTTC.

The genes are TRBV10-3 and TRBJ2-5; 10 nucleotides agree with TRBD2. CDR1 and CDR2 (germline): ENHRY, SYGVKD. CDR3 size: 16 residues. The V gene end was trimmed by 2 bases and the J gene end by 2 bases; junction bases not matched to a gene: 5. In DNA, the CDR3 is TGTGCCATCAGTGAGCTTCTAGCGGGAGTGCAAGAGACCCAGTACTTC. It codes for CAISELLAGVQETQYF.

The chain couples TRBV6-5 to TRBJ2-2; 11 bases align to TRBD1. Per the germline V gene, CDR1 is MNHEY and CDR2 is SVGAGI. The CDR3 sequence is 16 residues long. The J segment lost 7 bases and the V segment lost 0 bases, leaving 4 bases of the junction unmatched. The DNA for the CDR3 is TGTGCCAGCAGTTACTCTTGGACAGGGGGCGGCGGGGAGCTGTTTTTT. Protein product: CASSYSWTGGGGELFF.

The rearrangement links TRBV7-3 to TRBJ2-1, with no clear D. Germline CDR1 SGHTA, CDR2 FQGTGA. The CDR3 is 16 amino acids. Deletions cut 0 bases from V and 3 bases from J, with 12 bases between. CDR3 nucleotides: TGTGCCAGCAGCTTAACGTCAGGTGGGAACTACAATGAGCAGTTCTTC. Translation gives CASSLTSGGNYNEQFF.